This T cell receptor beta chain was recorded in a study of T-cell memory formation after mild COVID-19. Findings and caveats of the study: Clones contracting day 15 to 85 were balanced CD4/CD8; later expanders leaned CD4+. The finding that pre-infection memory included some responding clones suggested that cross-reactive memory joined.

Germline lookup yields CDR1 SGHNT and CDR2 YENEEA. V dropped 0 bases and J dropped 4 bases, with 9 bases sitting between them. The CDR3 is 15 amino acids. TCRdb passed the 5' RACE reads through MiXCR, listing each CDR3 protein once. Altogether 450,000 to 650,000 distinct CDR3 sequences are present, 20% being singletons, with the ten largest covering around 12%. A few counts support this clonotype. Its antigen is still unknown. Material: PBMCs or a T cell subset sorted from them (not recorded which). This TCR was recovered from an adult woman who had mild COVID-19 (a few samples of this study predate the infection). Cell type and time point are not known. The genes are TRBV11-3 and TRBJ2-2; D is unclear. The DNA of the CDR3 is TGTGCCAGCAGCTTAGATCAGCCAGGCACCGGGGAGCTGTTTTTT. Amino acids: CASSLDQPGTGELFF.